The 25 T cell receptor beta chains presented below share a single source sample, sequenced in a study of human CD8 memory T cell subsets. Libraries for TCR beta were constructed using UMI-labeled 5' RACE. Using the 5' RACE reads, TCRdb records one entry per CDR3 protein without DNA. The specimen's table records approximately 12,000 distinct CDR3 sequences. The specimen was CD8+ T cells from PBMCs. These receptors came from a human donor in good health.

According to its frequency, this clonotype is medium-sized. CDR3 region: CASSLFTRGVAQYF. V is TRBV7-3 and J is TRBJ2-3; with no DNA, the TCRdb D assignment of TRBD1 cannot be verified. The CDR3 runs to 14 residues. Germline CDR1 SGHTA, CDR2 FQGTGA. The full variable domain, completed using reference TRBV7-3 and TRBJ2-3, is GAGVSQTPSNKVTEKGKYVELRCDPISGHTALYWYRQSLGQGPEFLIYFQGTGAADDSGLPNDRFFAVRPEGSVSTLKIQRTERGDSAVYLCASSLFTRGVAQYFGPGTRLTVL.

The chain links TRBV7-9 to TRBJ2-5; no DNA is available, so the TRBD1 call from TCRdb remains unchecked. Per germline, CDR1 SEHNR and CDR2 FQNEAQ (reference sequence). The CDR3 is 15 residues long. The CDR3 here is CASSAKGQGMETQYF.

This clonotype is classed as medium-sized (0.01 to 0.1%) by frequency. The chain employs TRBV29-1 and TRBJ1-1; absent DNA, TCRdb's TRBD1 call cannot be checked. Germline-derived CDR1 and CDR2 are SQVTM and ANQGSEA. The CDR3 length is 13 residues. CDR3 protein: CSVVDRTWAEAFF.

This sequence joins TRBV6-5 and TRBJ2-3; lacking DNA, the TRBD2 call made by TCRdb goes unchecked. The CDR3 is made up of 14 amino acids. Germline CDR1 MNHEY, CDR2 SVGAGI. CDR3 sequence: CASSLPFATDTQYF.

The chain employs TRBV7-9 and TRBJ2-1; the D gene TCRdb calls, TRBD2, cannot be checked with no DNA. The length of the CDR3 is 16 residues. Germline V lookup: CDR1 SEHNR, CDR2 FQNEAQ (reference sequence). The CDR3 here is CASSSRLAGEGNEQFF.

The V and J genes are TRBV4-2 and TRBJ1-1. Looked up from germline, CDR1 is LGHNA and CDR2 is YNFKEQ. CDR3 size: 18 residues. This CDR3 reads CASSQRALADVGDTEAFF.

The chain is built from TRBV6-2 or TRBV6-3 and TRBJ2-7; TCRdb proposes TRBD1, but this gene call is untestable without DNA. CDR1 is MNHEY and CDR2 is SVGEGT in the germline V gene. This CDR3 has 14 residues. CDR3 loop: CASSQWQGACEQYF.

In terms of frequency, this clonotype is medium-sized. The chain is built from TRBV28 and TRBJ2-2; lacking DNA, the TRBD1 call made by TCRdb goes unchecked. This CDR3 has 15 amino acids. Per the germline V gene, CDR1 is MDHEN and CDR2 is SYDVKM. The CDR3 sequence: CASSSTGLTTGELFF.

This chain links TRBV2 with TRBJ2-3; as DNA is missing, the TRBD2 call by TCRdb cannot be tested. Germline values: CDR1 SNHLY, CDR2 FYNNEI. The CDR3 has 20 residues. The CDR3 loop reads CASSEHEPGLAGGPTDTQYF.

The chain uses TRBV14 and TRBJ2-1; TCRdb calls TRBD2, which cannot be checked without DNA. The CDR3 runs to 17 residues. The V gene's germline CDR1 is SGHDN and CDR2 FVKESK. The chain's CDR3 is CASSQGPSGNTGNEQFF.

In terms of frequency, this clonotype is medium-sized. The chain links TRBV9 to TRBJ2-7; TCRdb calls TRBD1, which cannot be checked without DNA. Germline V lookup: CDR1 SGDLS, CDR2 YYNGEE. The CDR3 is 14 amino acids. The CDR3 sequence is CASSTGTVNYEQYF.

The V gene is TRBV27, the J gene TRBJ2-1; TCRdb indicates TRBD2, and absent DNA this call remains unverified. This CDR3 spans 16 amino acids. The germline V gene encodes CDR1 MNHEY and CDR2 SMNVEV (reference sequence). CDR3 protein: CASLPLTSGRGDEQFF.

CDR3 amino acids: CASSQGQGSYNEQFF. This chain connects TRBV4-1 to TRBJ2-1; checking the TCRdb D call of TRBD1 is not possible without DNA. The CDR3 covers 15 residues. Germline V lookup: CDR1 MGHRA, CDR2 YSYEKL.

This clonotype counts as medium-sized by frequency. The chain combines TRBV29-1 with TRBJ2-2; TCRdb lists TRBD1, though no DNA is available to test this call. In germline, CDR1 is SQVTM, CDR2 ANQGSEA. The length of the CDR3 is 13 residues. The CDR3 loop reads CSAEDRLGGELFF.

The chain joins TRBV13 to TRBJ2-7; TCRdb's D call of TRBD1 is untestable without DNA. In germline, CDR1 is PRHDT, CDR2 FYEKMQ (reference sequence). CDR3 length equals 13 residues. This CDR3 reads CASRIQGAYEQYF.

The rearrangement links TRBV24-1 to TRBJ1-2; absent DNA, TCRdb's TRBD1 call cannot be checked. The V gene's germline CDR1 is KGHDR and CDR2 SFDVKD. The length of the CDR3 is 16 residues. The CDR3 spells CATSDGLAGTYSGYTF.

The CDR3: CASSQDGGMGTDTQYF. J is TRBJ2-3 and V is TRBV14; TCRdb selects TRBD1, and the lack of DNA leaves this call unchecked. Germline lookup yields CDR1 SGHDN and CDR2 FVKESK. The CDR3 spans 16 residues.

V and J are TRBV10-1 and TRBJ2-2. The CDR3 has 14 amino acids. Germline V CDR1 and CDR2: WNHNN, SYGVQD (reference sequence). This CDR3 is CASREGANTGELFF.

The gene calls are TRBV20-1 and TRBJ2-5; TCRdb proposes TRBD2, but this gene call is untestable without DNA. This CDR3 comprises 16 residues. Germline-derived CDR1 and CDR2 are DFQATT and SNEGSKA (reference sequence). CDR3 loop: CSARSSYYVAGGTQYF.

The chain joins TRBV20-1 to TRBJ2-5. The CDR3 spans 13 residues. Looked up from germline, CDR1 is DFQATT and CDR2 is SNEGSKA (reference sequence). The CDR3 protein is CSATPWTPETQYF.

The CDR3 loop is CASVTGIYQETQYF. J is TRBJ2-5 and V is TRBV6-6. CDR3 length: 14 residues. Germline CDR1 is MNHNY and CDR2 is SVGAGI (reference sequence).

The chain has TRBV7-3 and TRBJ2-3; as DNA is missing, the TRBD1 call by TCRdb cannot be tested. The CDR3 runs 14 residues. Germline-derived CDR1 and CDR2 are SGHTA and FQGTGA. CDR3 region: CASSFQGSTDTQYF. The full variable domain, rest sourced from reference TRBV7-3 and TRBJ2-3, is GAGVSQTPSNKVTEKGKYVELRCDPISGHTALYWYRQSLGQGPEFLIYFQGTGAADDSGLPNDRFFAVRPEGSVSTLKIQRTERGDSAVYLCASSFQGSTDTQYFGPGTRLTVL.

The V and J genes are TRBV9 and TRBJ2-1; TCRdb indicates TRBD1, and absent DNA this call remains unverified. Germline V lookup: CDR1 SGDLS, CDR2 YYNGEE. There are 13 residues in the CDR3. This chain's CDR3 is CASSPPSGNEQFF.

The chain employs TRBV2 and TRBJ2-7; TCRdb's D call, TRBD1, is unchecked because there is no DNA. From germline, CDR1 is SNHLY and CDR2 FYNNEI. The CDR3 contains 15 residues. CDR3 protein: CASKIGTGDSYEQYF.

Measured by frequency, this clonotype is medium-sized. J is TRBJ2-7 and V is TRBV12-3 or TRBV12-4. This CDR3 contains 13 residues. The CDR3 sequence: CASSLVTVYEQYF.